This paragraph reports one T cell receptor beta chain. Its antigen is unknown. This entry belongs to a study of PD-L1 blockade in urothelial cancer. Time point noted: pretreatment peripheral blood. Sequencing used immunoSEQ multiplex PCR; TCRdb keeps in-frame clones, though not all of them. The sample yields around 100,000 clones, more than 75% seen once. Study observations and caveats: Greater 3-week expansion of tumor-associated blood clones was recorded for durable-benefit patients.

Trimming took off 2 bases at V and 5 bases at J, with 13 bases between the two ends. The CDR3 extends over 15 amino acids. CDR1 is KGHSH, CDR2 LQKENI, per germline. This receptor was obtained from a man aged 60-69 years with urothelial cancer. The V call is TRBV18, the J call TRBJ1-5; perhaps TRBD1 as D (6 bases). The source was PBMCs, collected around atezolizumab (anti-PD-L1) treatment. This chain's CDR3 is CASSPTAGEDQPQHF. Here the CDR3 DNA reads TGTGCCAGCTCACCAACGGCAGGGGAAGATCAGCCCCAGCATTTT.